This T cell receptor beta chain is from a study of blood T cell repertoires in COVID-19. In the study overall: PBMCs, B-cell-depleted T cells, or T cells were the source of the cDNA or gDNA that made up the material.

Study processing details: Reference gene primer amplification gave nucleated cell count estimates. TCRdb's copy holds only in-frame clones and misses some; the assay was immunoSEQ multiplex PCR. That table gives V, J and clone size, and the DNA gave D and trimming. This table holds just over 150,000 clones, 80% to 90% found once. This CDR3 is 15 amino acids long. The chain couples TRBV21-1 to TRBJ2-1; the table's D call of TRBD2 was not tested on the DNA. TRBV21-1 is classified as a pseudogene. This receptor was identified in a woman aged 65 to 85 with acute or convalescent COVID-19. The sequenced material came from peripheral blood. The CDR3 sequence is CASSKARGSYNEQFF. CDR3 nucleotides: TGTGCCAGCAGCAAAGCACGGGGGTCCTACAATGAGCAGTTCTTC.